One sample yielded the 10 T cell receptor beta chains listed below, sequenced in a study of radiation and T cells in renal cell carcinoma (dated by TCRdb to 2020 to 2021). The time point label here, explained by the study, means: blood 4 weeks post-SBRT, at nephrectomy. In light of the paper, this sample's treatment or condition label describes: 15 Gy SBRT to primary tumor, nephrectomy 4 weeks later. The library was generated by the immunoSEQ multiplex PCR assay. TCRdb retrieved this table from immuneACCESS and kept in-frame rearrangements only. Not all clones are present; in checked studies, unresolved V genes account for under half, and no reason is known for the remainder. The sample table shows around 95,000 clones, and around 83% are seen once. The top ten clones comprise approximately 7.2% of the sample. Sequenced material: blood, taken from a patient whose treatment included radiotherapy and nephrectomy. These receptors were taken from a man between 60 and 75 years old with renal cell carcinoma.

The CDR3 DNA reads as TGCAGCGTTGAAGATCAGGGCGGATACGAGCAGTACTTC. It specifies CSVEDQGGYEQYF. The chain has TRBV29-1 and TRBJ2-7; D perhaps matches TRBD1 (5 bases). Trimming removed 0 bases from V and 4 bases from J, with 10 bases in between. CDR3 size: 13 residues. Germline V gives CDR1 SQVTM, CDR2 ANQGSEA.

This clone came up once. The CDR3: CAWSVPGFQGSLAWTGELFF. CDR3 DNA sequence: TGTGCCTGGAGTGTACCAGGTTTCCAGGGCTCACTAGCGTGGACCGGGGAGCTGTTTTTT. The V gene is TRBV30, the J gene TRBJ2-2; 7 nucleotides match TRBD2. The length of the CDR3 is 20 residues. Germline V gene lookup returns CDR1 GTSNPN and CDR2 SVGIG (reference sequence). With 0 bases clipped from V and 5 bases from J, the junction kept 21 bases outside the gene matches.

By sample fraction, this clone is medium-sized. The chain employs TRBV19 and TRBJ2-5, with 7 bases aligning to TRBD1. Germline V lookup: CDR1 LNHDA, CDR2 SQIVND (reference sequence). This CDR3 is 13 amino acids long. V gave up 6 bases and J gave up 5 bases; unmatched junction bases: 6. The CDR3 coding sequence is TGTGCCAGTAGCACGACAGGGTTCGAGACCCAGTACTTC. This codes for CASSTTGFETQYF.

This clone turned up a few times. The chain is built from TRBV19 and TRBJ2-2; D is unclear. This CDR3 spans 17 amino acids. Germline CDR1 is LNHDA and CDR2 is SQIVND (reference sequence). Trimming took 0 bases from V and 6 from J, leaving 17 bases between them. The CDR3 region is CASSIDLAGIISGELFF. CDR3 sequence (DNA): TGTGCCAGTAGTATAGATCTCGCAGGAATCATATCCGGGGAGCTGTTTTTT.

The chain combines TRBV6-1 with TRBJ2-5; D may be TRBD2 (6 bases). Germline lookup yields CDR1 MNHNS and CDR2 SASEGT. The germline V and J ends were trimmed by 8 bases and 4 bases, with 14 bases remaining between them. The CDR3 spans 13 residues. The CDR3 nucleotides read TGTGCCAGCGGACGGGAGAGGGCAGAGACCCAGTACTTC. As protein: CASGRERAETQYF.

The chain couples TRBV6-5 to TRBJ2-1, with 9 nucleotides matching TRBD2. With V trimmed by 6 bases and J by 4 bases, 7 bases remained unmatched. Germline loops: CDR1 MNHEY, CDR2 SVGAGI. CDR3 length equals 15 residues. CDR3 in DNA: TGTGCCAGCAGCCCGCGGGAGGGAGGGTACAATGAGCAGTTCTTC. Its translation: CASSPREGGYNEQFF.

The rearrangement links TRBV9 to TRBJ2-7; possibly TRBD1 or TRBD2 for D (6 bases each). The V gene's germline CDR1 is SGDLS and CDR2 YYNGEE. The CDR3 covers 14 residues. V shed 4 bases and J shed 7 bases, with 18 bases lying between them. CDR3 DNA sequence: TGTGCCAGCAGCCCCTCCGGGGGCGGAGGAGAGCAGTACTTC. Its protein product is CASSPSGGGGEQYF. Supplemented by reference TRBV9 and TRBJ2-7, the full variable domain reads DSGVTQTPKHLITATGQRVTLRCSPRSGDLSVYWYQQSLDQGLQFLIQYYNGEERAKGNILERFSAQQFPDLHSELNLSSLELGDSALYFCASSPSGGGGEQYFGPGTRLTVT.

This clone was found once. J is TRBJ2-7 and V is TRBV6-1; 9 nucleotides agree with TRBD2. The ends lost 1 base at V and 2 bases at J; junction bases unmatched: 3. Germline CDR1 is MNHNS and CDR2 is SASEGT. This CDR3 region has 15 residues. CDR3 region: CASSEEAGGPYEQYF. The DNA of the CDR3 is TGTGCCAGCAGTGAAGAGGCGGGAGGGCCCTACGAGCAGTACTTC.

The chain employs TRBV11-2 and TRBJ2-4; 7 nucleotides match TRBD1. Germline lookup yields CDR1 SGHAT and CDR2 FQNNGV. V trimming: 3 bases; J trimming: 2 bases; junction bases outside the gene matches: 7. The CDR3 is made up of 16 amino acids. The CDR3 sequence is CASSLAQTGTKNIQYF. The CDR3 coding sequence is TGTGCCAGCAGCTTGGCCCAGACAGGGACCAAAAACATTCAGTACTTC.

This clone was seen only once. The genes are TRBV18 and TRBJ2-2, with 8 bases aligning to TRBD2. J lost 3 bases, V lost 0 bases, and 6 bases had no gene match. The CDR3 is 17 amino acids. From germline, CDR1 is KGHSH and CDR2 LQKENI. The CDR3 DNA reads TGTGCCAGCTCACCACCGAACGGGAGGGCCCACACCGGGGAGCTGTTTTTT. Translation: CASSPPNGRAHTGELFF.